The 16 T cell receptor beta chains below all came from one sample that was sequenced in a study of beta chain features in type 1 diabetes. TCRB transcripts that were expressed got sequenced, as all of the isolated RNA had been reverse transcribed. TCRdb's copy holds only in-frame clones and misses some; the assay was immunoSEQ multiplex PCR. The sample contains some 150,000 clones, around 50% of which appear only once. Sample: Tregs from blood. These receptors all come from a man aged 18 to 30 in good health.

The V and J genes are TRBV5-1 and TRBJ1-2, with 7 bases aligning to TRBD1. The V gene end was trimmed by 2 bases and the J gene end by 2 bases; junction bases not matched to a gene: 3. The CDR3 totals 14 residues. CDR1 and CDR2 (germline): SGHRS, YFSETQ. The CDR3 spells CASSLGGGNYGYTF. DNA of the CDR3: TGCGCCAGCAGCTTAGGGGGCGGAAACTATGGCTACACCTTC. Full variable domain (remainder filled in from reference TRBV5-1 and TRBJ1-2): KAGVTQTPRYLIKTRGQQVTLSCSPISGHRSVSWYQQTPGQGLQFLFEYFSETQRNKGNFPGRFSGRQFSNSRSEMNVSTLELGDSALYLCASSLGGGNYGYTFGSGTRLTVV.

The V and J genes are TRBV10-3 and TRBJ2-7, with a tentative D call TRBD1 (6 bases). Germline V gives CDR1 ENHRY, CDR2 SYGVKD. The CDR3 sequence is 14 residues long. V was cut by 0 bases and J by 4 bases, with 10 bases left in between. CDR3 protein: CAISESRDIYEQYF. The CDR3 DNA is TGTGCCATCAGTGAGTCCCGGGACATTTACGAGCAGTACTTC.

This clone was found a few times. The chain uses TRBV19 and TRBJ2-7, with a possible D match to TRBD1 (6 bases). CDR3 length: 14 amino acids. The germline V gene encodes CDR1 LNHDA and CDR2 SQIVND (reference sequence). The V and J ends lost 4 bases and 2 bases respectively, with 12 bases between them. The CDR3 reads CASSTTGWTYEQYF. The CDR3 DNA follows: TGTGCCAGTAGTACCACAGGGTGGACCTACGAGCAGTACTTC.

V usage is TRBV30 and J usage is TRBJ1-1; D ambiguous. This CDR3 has 11 residues. Trimming left V 3 bases short and J 8 bases short, with 10 bases between. From germline, CDR1 is GTSNPN and CDR2 SVGIG (reference sequence). The CDR3 DNA is TGTGCCTGGAGGCAACAGAGAGAAGCTTTCTTT. Its translation is CAWRQQREAFF.

V is TRBV19 and J is TRBJ1-2; D remains unclear. Germline assignment: CDR1 LNHDA and CDR2 SQIVND (reference sequence). The CDR3 is 13 residues long. Trimming left V 5 bases short and J 8 bases short, with 15 bases between. CDR3 sequence reads: CASSHPPGQGYTF. The DNA for the CDR3 is TGTGCCAGTAGTCATCCCCCGGGTCAGGGCTACACCTTC.

The CDR3 is CASSRGLAGVWEQFF. The CDR3 DNA is TGTGCCAGTAGTAGGGGACTAGCGGGAGTTTGGGAGCAGTTCTTC. The chain carries TRBV19 and TRBJ2-1, with 14 bases that match TRBD2. Germline V gene data show CDR1 as LNHDA and CDR2 as SQIVND (reference sequence). The CDR3 loop spans 15 amino acids. V trimming: 4 bases; J trimming: 10 bases; junction bases outside the gene matches: 6. The full variable domain, completed using reference TRBV19 and TRBJ2-1, is DGGITQSPKYLFRKEGQNVTLSCEQNLNHDAMYWYRQDPGQGLRLIYYSQIVNDFQKGDIAEGYSVSREKKESFPLTVTSAQKNPTAFYLCASSRGLAGVWEQFFGPGTRLTVL.

V is TRBV7-2 and J is TRBJ2-3; D is perhaps TRBD2 (5 bases). CDR1 is SGHTA, CDR2 FQGNSA, per germline. The length of the CDR3 is 14 residues. Trimming removed 4 bases from V and 14 bases from J, with 22 bases in between. As DNA, the CDR3 is TGTGCCAGCAGCTGGGGAGTTAGGGCCTTGCCCCCGTATTTT. Protein sequence: CASSWGVRALPPYF. The variable domain in full, with the rest retrieved from reference TRBV7-2 and TRBJ2-3, is GAGVSQSPSNKVTEKGKDVELRCDPISGHTALYWYRQSLGQGLEFLIYFQGNSAPDKSGLPSDRFSAERTGGSVSTLTIQRTQQEDSAVYLCASSWGVRALPPYFGPGTRLTVL.

The chain uses TRBV7-2 and TRBJ1-2, with D perhaps TRBD1 (5 bases). The CDR3 loop spans 15 amino acids. Germline-derived CDR1 and CDR2 are SGHTA and FQGNSA. Trimming took off 6 bases at V and 4 bases at J, with 18 bases between the two ends. The CDR3 here is CASSKRDSVTYGYTF. The CDR3 nucleotides read TGTGCCAGCAGTAAGAGAGACAGTGTCACCTATGGCTACACCTTC.

This chain connects TRBV4-2 to TRBJ2-7; tentative D call: TRBD2 (5 bases). The CDR3 consists of 14 residues. The ends were cut back, 0 bases at V and 4 bases at J, with 10 bases in the middle. The V gene's germline CDR1 is LGHNA and CDR2 YNFKEQ. The CDR3 protein is CASSQELEGYEQYF. The CDR3 bases are TGTGCCAGCAGCCAAGAACTAGAAGGGTACGAGCAGTACTTC.

The rearrangement links TRBV7-9 to TRBJ2-7; D possibly corresponds to TRBD1 (5 bases). V lost 2 bases and J lost 3, with 17 bases in between. This CDR3 comprises 16 residues. The V gene's germline CDR1 is SEHNR and CDR2 FQNEAQ (reference sequence). CDR3 sequence: CASSLTALRGYYEQYF. CDR3 DNA sequence: TGTGCCAGCAGCTTAACAGCCCTAAGGGGATACTACGAGCAGTACTTC.

J is TRBJ2-1 and V is TRBV7-3; 7 bases match TRBD1. Trimming cost V 5 bases and J 3 bases; bases outside gene matches: 7. The CDR3 sequence is 15 residues long. Germline assignment: CDR1 SGHTA and CDR2 FQGTGA. CDR3 DNA sequence: TGTGCCAGCAGCATAAGACAGGGAAACTACAATGAGCAGTTCTTC. This translates into CASSIRQGNYNEQFF.

V usage is TRBV5-6 and J usage is TRBJ2-3; 9 bases map to TRBD2. In germline, CDR1 is SGHDT, CDR2 YYEEEE. The CDR3 has 16 residues. Losses at the gene ends were 0 bases for V and 4 bases for J; bases not matched to a gene: 6. CDR3 DNA: TGTGCCAGCAGCTTGGTAATTAGCGGGGGCTCAGATACGCAGTATTTT. Amino acids: CASSLVISGGSDTQYF.

The rearrangement links TRBV25-1 to TRBJ2-3, with D possibly TRBD1 on 6 matching bases. Deletions cut 8 bases from V and 6 bases from J, with 21 bases between. CDR1 is MGHDK, CDR2 SYGVNS, per germline. This CDR3 contains 15 residues. CDR3 loop: CASLGWSGVGDTQYF. Written as DNA, the CDR3 is TGTGCCAGCCTCGGCTGGTCAGGGGTAGGGGATACGCAGTATTTT.

The chain is built from TRBV10-3 and TRBJ1-2; 8 nucleotides agree with TRBD1. The CDR3 spans 13 residues. Trimming took 11 bases from V and 0 from J; bases not matched to a gene: 5. Germline V gene lookup returns CDR1 ENHRY and CDR2 SYGVKD. CDR3 in amino acids: CAARDRSNYGYTF. In DNA, the CDR3 is TGTGCCGCCCGGGACAGGTCTAACTATGGCTACACCTTC.

In this sample, this clone turned up a few times. The chain is built from TRBV6-5 and TRBJ1-2; D possibly corresponds to TRBD1 (6 bases). V lost 6 bases and J 4 bases, leaving 12 bases between the germline ends. The germline V gene encodes CDR1 MNHEY and CDR2 SVGAGI. The CDR3 sequence is 13 residues long. The chain's CDR3 is CASSLDRSYGYTF. The CDR3 bases are TGTGCCAGCAGCCTTGACAGGTCCTATGGCTACACCTTC.

This clone was observed a few times. One junction end does not reproduce the germline sequence, and a read error may be involved. The V and J genes are TRBV29-1 and TRBJ2-3, with D possibly matching TRBD2 (6 bases). The CDR3 extends over 11 amino acids. Per the germline V gene, CDR1 is SQVTM and CDR2 is ANQGSEA. The CDR3 reads CSAEAGDTQYF. For the CDR3, the DNA is TGCAGCGCTGAAGCGGGAGATACGCAGTATTTT.